Presented here are 21 T cell receptor beta chains from one specimen sequenced in a study of blood T cells in healthy people across ages. Through a sample-barcoded 5' primer and a J-beta primer mix, a second PCR was run for roughly 6 to 11 cycles. MiXCR, applied by TCRdb to the 5' RACE reads, yields one record per CDR3 protein. The repertoire holds about 680,000 distinct CDR3 sequences, with around 48% as singletons. Sequencing was carried out using blood. Source of these receptors: a woman in her fifties or sixties in good health.

The rearrangement uses TRBV20-1 and TRBJ2-7, with 10 bases matching TRBD1. Germline CDR1 reads DFQATT; CDR2 reads SNEGSKA (reference sequence). The CDR3 has 13 amino acids. CDR3 protein: CSAGGTGVCEQYF. The CDR3, as DNA: TGCAGCGCCGGCGGGACAGGGGTGTGCGAGCAGTACTTC.

The chain couples TRBV7-3 to TRBJ2-7; the match to TRBD2 covers 11 bases. Losses at the gene ends were 7 bases for V and 7 bases for J; bases not matched to a gene: 9. CDR1 is SGHTA and CDR2 is FQGTGA in the germline V gene. This CDR3 spans 14 amino acids. The CDR3 coding sequence is TGTGCCAGCAAACTTAGCGGGAGGGCGAATGAGCAGTACTTC. This sequence encodes CASKLSGRANEQYF.

J is TRBJ1-5 and V is TRBV27; a possible D gene is TRBD1 (5 bases). V was clipped by 6 bases and J by 6 bases, with 12 bases between them. CDR3 length: 13 residues. CDR1 and CDR2 (germline): MNHEY, SMNVEV (reference sequence). The CDR3 DNA follows: TGTGCCAGCAGGGGCCAGGGCAGTCAGCCCCAGCATTTT. Residues: CASRGQGSQPQHF.

This chain links TRBV5-1 with TRBJ1-4; weak D call: TRBD1 (5 bases). Germline assignment: CDR1 SGHRS and CDR2 YFSETQ. The germline V and J ends were trimmed by 4 bases and 12 bases, with 22 bases remaining between them. The CDR3 length is 15 residues. CDR3: CASSPASSGATELFF. The DNA of the CDR3 is TGCGCCAGCAGCCCGGCCAGTAGCGGGGCTACCGAACTGTTTTTT.

The chain links TRBV4-3 to TRBJ2-7; D might be TRBD1 (5 bases). The CDR3 sequence is 16 residues long. Per the germline V gene, CDR1 is LGHNA and CDR2 is YSLEER. Trimming stripped 3 bases from V and 7 bases from J, with 22 bases between. Written as DNA, the CDR3 is TGCGCCAGCAGCCATCTCTGGGGCGGCCACGACAATGAGCAGTACTTC. This codes for CASSHLWGGHDNEQYF.

This clonotype turned up a few times. J is TRBJ2-7 and V is TRBV4-3; TRBD2 matches 7 bases. In germline, CDR1 is LGHNA, CDR2 YSLEER. With V trimmed by 7 bases and J by 0 bases, 9 bases remained unmatched. The CDR3 totals 15 residues. Here the CDR3 reads CASTEHGRASYEQYF. CDR3 nucleotide sequence: TGCGCCAGCACTGAACATGGGAGGGCCTCCTACGAGCAGTACTTC.

This clonotype was detected a few times. This chain joins TRBV18 and TRBJ2-7; 8 bases line up with TRBD1. Looked up from germline, CDR1 is KGHSH and CDR2 is LQKENI. Trimming cost V 3 bases and J 4 bases; bases outside gene matches: 8. The CDR3 sequence is 15 residues long. DNA of the CDR3: TGTGCCAGCTCACCGGCGGACAGGGCAGGTTACGAGCAGTACTTC. This codes for CASSPADRAGYEQYF. Full variable domain (rest looked up from reference TRBV18 and TRBJ2-7): NAGVMQNPRHLVRRRGQEARLRCSPMKGHSHVYWYRQLPEEGLKFMVYLQKENIIDESGMPKERFSAEFPKEGPSILRIQQVVRGDSAAYFCASSPADRAGYEQYFGPGTRLTVT.

This clonotype was picked up a small number of times. The chain is built from TRBV9 and TRBJ2-5; the D is unclear. The CDR3 spans 14 residues. Germline loops: CDR1 SGDLS, CDR2 YYNGEE. V gave up 0 bases and J gave up 3 bases, with 9 bases separating them. The CDR3 sequence is CASSVGVRKETQYF. CDR3 DNA: TGTGCCAGCAGCGTAGGAGTCAGGAAAGAGACCCAGTACTTC.

This clonotype was counted a few times. V usage is TRBV7-3 and J usage is TRBJ2-1, with a possible D match to TRBD2 (5 bases). Trimming pared 5 bases from V and 6 bases from J, leaving 14 bases between. The CDR3 runs 14 residues. CDR1 and CDR2 (germline): SGHTA, FQGTGA. The DNA of the CDR3 is TGTGCCAGCAGCCCCTATAGCGTCCCCAATGAGCAGTTCTTC. It translates to CASSPYSVPNEQFF.

CDR3 region: CASSTRTIASGVEQYF. CDR3 DNA: TGTGCCAGCAGTACCCGGACTATCGCCTCCGGGGTTGAGCAGTACTTC. This chain joins TRBV25-1 and TRBJ2-7; possibly TRBD2 for D (6 bases). The V end lost 5 bases, the J end lost 7 bases, and 24 bases lay between the germline ends. The CDR3 length is 16 residues. CDR1 MGHDK and CDR2 SYGVNS come from the germline V gene.

This chain joins TRBV5-4 and TRBJ2-3; no definite D call. Looked up from germline, CDR1 is SGHNT and CDR2 is YYREEE (reference sequence). CDR3 length: 14 residues. Trimming left V 2 bases short and J 2 bases short, with 9 bases between. CDR3 region: CASSFLENTDTQYF. CDR3 in DNA: TGTGCCAGCAGCTTCCTGGAGAACACAGATACGCAGTATTTT. Drawing the rest from reference TRBV5-4 and TRBJ2-3, the complete variable domain is ETGVTQSPTHLIKTRGQQVTLRCSSQSGHNTVSWYQQALGQGPQFIFQYYREEENGRGNFPPRFSGLQFPNYSSELNVNALELDDSALYLCASSFLENTDTQYFGPGTRLTVL.

V usage is TRBV6-6 and J usage is TRBJ2-3, with a tentative D call TRBD1 (6 bases). Deletions cut 8 bases from V and 4 bases from J, with 13 bases between. The CDR3 length is 13 residues. The V gene's germline CDR1 is MNHNY and CDR2 SVGAGI (reference sequence). CDR3 residues: CASGRGHADTQYF. The CDR3 nucleotides are TGTGCCAGCGGTCGGGGACACGCAGATACGCAGTATTTT.

The chain's CDR3 is CASSQVGSGRGDTQYF. The CDR3 DNA is TGCGCCAGCAGCCAAGTAGGTAGCGGGCGAGGAGATACGCAGTATTTT. This chain joins TRBV4-3 and TRBJ2-3; 7 bases agree with TRBD2. CDR1 LGHNA and CDR2 YSLEER come from the germline V gene. The length of the CDR3 is 16 residues. Trimming at V came to 1 base and at J to 5 bases, leaving 9 bases not matched to a gene.

V gene TRBV28 combines with J gene TRBJ2-5, with D unresolved. CDR1 is MDHEN, CDR2 SYDVKM, per germline. This CDR3 contains 16 residues. Trimming pared 3 bases from V and 1 base from J, leaving 15 bases between. The CDR3: CASSFESDPIQETQYF. CDR3 sequence (DNA): TGTGCCAGCAGTTTTGAGTCAGACCCAATCCAAGAGACCCAGTACTTC.

This clonotype occurred a few times. The chain has TRBV4-2 and TRBJ2-6, with D uncertain. Trimming took off 1 base at V and 0 bases at J, with 10 bases between the two ends. Germline V gene sequence: CDR1 LGHNA, CDR2 YNFKEQ. The CDR3 totals 17 residues. CDR3 sequence (DNA): TGTGCCAGCAGCCAAGGGATAGGCAACTCTGGGGCCAACGTCCTGACTTTC. Amino acids: CASSQGIGNSGANVLTF.

This clonotype showed up just a few times. The rearrangement uses TRBV29-1 and TRBJ2-6; weak D call: TRBD2 (5 bases). CDR1 and CDR2 from the germline V gene are SQVTM and ANQGSEA. Trimming cost V 3 bases and J 0 bases, with 12 bases left between them. CDR3 size: 16 residues. The CDR3, as DNA: TGCAGCGTTGAGAGTATTCGGGACTCTGGGGCCAACGTCCTGACTTTC. Translating gives CSVESIRDSGANVLTF.

The V and J genes are TRBV6-4 and TRBJ2-3; D possibly corresponds to TRBD1 (5 bases). The V and J ends lost 10 bases and 5 bases respectively, with 16 bases between them. Per the germline V gene, CDR1 is MRHNA and CDR2 is SNTAGT. This CDR3 spans 13 amino acids. The CDR3 sequence: CATGPSGQDTQYF. The CDR3 nucleotides read TGTGCCACCGGGCCATCTGGACAAGATACGCAGTATTTT.

The V gene is TRBV5-1, the J gene TRBJ2-5; 7 bases align to TRBD2. The J call may not be correct, given that the DNA end is closer to TRBJ2-7. Germline-derived CDR1 and CDR2 are SGHRS and YFSETQ. The length of the CDR3 is 15 residues. DNA for the CDR3: TGCGCCAGCAGCTTTCTTGCTAGCGGAACCTACGAGCAGTACTTC. This translates into CASSFLASGTYEQYF.

The chain couples TRBV3-1 to TRBJ2-3, with D perhaps TRBD2 (6 bases). Germline-derived CDR1 and CDR2 are LGHDT and YNNKEL (reference sequence). V lost 0 bases and J 6 bases, leaving 22 bases between the germline ends. This CDR3 contains 18 residues. CDR3 sequence: CASSQDRMAGNSLDTQYF. The CDR3 DNA is TGTGCCAGCAGCCAAGATAGAATGGCGGGAAACAGCCTCGATACGCAGTATTTT.

This clonotype was seen many times. The CDR3 DNA is TGCGCCAGCAGCCAGGGACTAGCGGGAGCGGGTTACGAGCAGTACTTC. Protein product: CASSQGLAGAGYEQYF. This chain links TRBV4-1 with TRBJ2-7; TRBD2 aligns across 14 bases. Germline-derived CDR1 and CDR2 are MGHRA and YSYEKL. V lost 3 bases and J lost 4; bases outside the gene matches: 5. The CDR3 has 16 residues.

The chain uses TRBV12-3 or TRBV12-4 and TRBJ1-4; the D is unclear. This CDR3 spans 16 amino acids. Trimming took off 4 bases at V and 0 bases at J, with 12 bases between the two ends. In nucleotides, the CDR3 is TGTGCCAGCAGTTATTCCGCGGTTCCAACTAATGAAAAACTGTTTTTT. It codes for CASSYSAVPTNEKLFF.